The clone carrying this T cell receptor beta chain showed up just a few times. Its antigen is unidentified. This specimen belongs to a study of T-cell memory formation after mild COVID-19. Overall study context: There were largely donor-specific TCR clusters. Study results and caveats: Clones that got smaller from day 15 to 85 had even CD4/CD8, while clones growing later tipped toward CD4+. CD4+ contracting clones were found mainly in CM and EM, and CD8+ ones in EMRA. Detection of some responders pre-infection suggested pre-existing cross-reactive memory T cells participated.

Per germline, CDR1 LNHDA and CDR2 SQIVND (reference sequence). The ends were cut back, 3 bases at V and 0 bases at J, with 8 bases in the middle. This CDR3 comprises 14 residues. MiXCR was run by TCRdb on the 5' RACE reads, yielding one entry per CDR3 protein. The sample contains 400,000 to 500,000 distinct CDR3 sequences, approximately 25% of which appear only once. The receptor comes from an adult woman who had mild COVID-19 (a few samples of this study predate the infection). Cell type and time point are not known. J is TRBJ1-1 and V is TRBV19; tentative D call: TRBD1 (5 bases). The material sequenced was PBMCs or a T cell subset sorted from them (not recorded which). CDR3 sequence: CASSMAGMNTEAFF. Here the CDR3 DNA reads TGTGCCAGTAGTATGGCAGGGATGAACACTGAAGCTTTCTTT.